Listed below are T cell receptor beta chains from one sample, sequenced in a study of blood T cell repertoires in COVID-19. Measured with immunoSEQ multiplex PCR; TCRdb has only the in-frame clones, and not every one. The sample carries around 83,000 clones, 75% to 90% recorded once. Sequencing used peripheral blood. The receptors stem from a man in his 70s with active or convalescent COVID-19. The CDR3 runs from the conserved cysteine through the conserved F or W. The D gene is left open where the match is weak. Only some rows state a clone size, as once, few, many or a class for expanded clones.

D gene: TRBD1
V gene: TRBV4-1
J gene: TRBJ1-1
clone size: NA
CDR3 length: 15
CDR3 DNA: TGCGCCAGCAGCCAACACACGCAGGGGGACACTGAAGCTTTCTTT
CDR3 protein: CASSQHTQGDTEAFF

D gene: TRBD1
V gene: TRBV10-3
J gene: TRBJ1-2
clone size: NA
CDR3 length: 15
CDR3 DNA: TGTGCCATCAGTGTCTCCGGACAGGGAATCTATGGCTACACCTTC
CDR3 protein: CAISVSGQGIYGYTF

D gene: TRBD2
V gene: TRBV2
J gene: TRBJ2-1
clone size: NA
CDR3 length: 15
CDR3 DNA: TGTGCCAGCACCGCGCGTACTAGCGGGAGCAATGAGCAGTTCTTC
CDR3 protein: CASTARTSGSNEQFF

D gene: TRBD1
V gene: TRBV28
J gene: TRBJ2-1
clone size: NA
CDR3 length: 15
CDR3 DNA: TGTGCCAGCAGAGGTGGACAGGGTGTTTACAATGAGCAGTTCTTC
CDR3 protein: CASRGGQGVYNEQFF

D gene: NA
V gene: TRBV28
J gene: TRBJ2-7
clone size: once
CDR3 length: 15
CDR3 DNA: TGTGCCAGCAGTCCACCAGGGGGGAGCTCCTACGAGCAGTACTTC
CDR3 protein: CASSPPGGSSYEQYF

D gene: TRBD2
V gene: TRBV19
J gene: TRBJ2-2
clone size: NA
CDR3 length: 18
CDR3 DNA: TGTGCCAGTAGAGGGGGACTAGCGGGACTCTACCCCACCGGGGAGCTGTTTTTT
CDR3 protein: CASRGGLAGLYPTGELFF

D gene: TRBD1
V gene: TRBV28
J gene: TRBJ2-3
clone size: NA
CDR3 length: 17
CDR3 DNA: TGTGCCAGCAGTTCCCCGCAGGGGACAGGGGGCACAGATACGCAGTATTTT
CDR3 protein: CASSSPQGTGGTDTQYF

D gene: TRBD2
V gene: TRBV14
J gene: TRBJ2-2
clone size: once
CDR3 length: 17
CDR3 DNA: TGTGCCAGCAGCCAAGATCGGGGGAGGGGCAGCACCGGGGAGCTGTTTTTT
CDR3 protein: CASSQDRGRGSTGELFF

D gene: TRBD1
V gene: TRBV28
J gene: TRBJ1-3
clone size: NA
CDR3 length: 15
CDR3 DNA: TGTGCCAGCAGTTTATTAGGACAGGGTCCGAACACCATATATTTT
CDR3 protein: CASSLLGQGPNTIYF

D gene: TRBD1
V gene: TRBV18
J gene: TRBJ1-2
clone size: NA
CDR3 length: 14
CDR3 DNA: TGTGCCAGCTCAGCCGGGACAGGGGTTCTCGGCTACACCTTC
CDR3 protein: CASSAGTGVLGYTF

D gene: TRBD1
V gene: TRBV6-5
J gene: TRBJ1-5
clone size: NA
CDR3 length: 14
CDR3 DNA: TGTGCCAGCAGACCGGACAGGGCCAATCAGCCCCAGCATTTT
CDR3 protein: CASRPDRANQPQHF

D gene: NA
V gene: TRBV30
J gene: TRBJ1-5
clone size: NA
CDR3 length: 17
CDR3 DNA: TGTGCCTGGAGTGGGCGGTTTAGTACACCCCGCAATCAGCCCCAGCATTTT
CDR3 protein: CAWSGRFSTPRNQPQHF

D gene: NA
V gene: TRBV7-7
J gene: TRBJ1-1
clone size: NA
CDR3 length: 14
CDR3 DNA: TGTGCTAGCAGCCTCGATACCGCGGAACGAGAAGCTTTCTTT
CDR3 protein: CASSLDTAEREAFF

D gene: NA
V gene: TRBV19
J gene: TRBJ2-7
clone size: NA
CDR3 length: 15
CDR3 DNA: TGTGCCAGTAGTCTGCCGGGAGCATTCTCCTACGAGCAGTACTTC
CDR3 protein: CASSLPGAFSYEQYF

D gene: NA
V gene: TRBV28
J gene: TRBJ1-1
clone size: NA
CDR3 length: 16
CDR3 DNA: TGTGCCAGCAGTTTAGGGGACAACACGGCGGACACTGAAGCTTTCTTT
CDR3 protein: CASSLGDNTADTEAFF

D gene: TRBD2
V gene: TRBV5-1
J gene: TRBJ2-2
clone size: NA
CDR3 length: 17
CDR3 DNA: TGCGCCAGCAGCGTACAAGCTAGCGGGAGGGCCCCCGGGGAGCTGTTTTTT
CDR3 protein: CASSVQASGRAPGELFF

D gene: NA
V gene: TRBV28
J gene: TRBJ1-2
clone size: NA
CDR3 length: 16
CDR3 DNA: TGTGCCAGCAGTTTACAGCGGGCAGGCCTAAACTATGGCTACACCTTC
CDR3 protein: CASSLQRAGLNYGYTF

D gene: TRBD1
V gene: TRBV15
J gene: TRBJ1-2
clone size: NA
CDR3 length: 15
CDR3 DNA: TGTGCCACCAGCAGAGAGCGGGACAGCCCTAGGGGCTACACCTTC
CDR3 protein: CATSRERDSPRGYTF

D gene: NA
V gene: TRBV19
J gene: TRBJ2-5
clone size: NA
CDR3 length: 13
CDR3 DNA: TGTGCCAGTAGTATAAGGGGGTCTGGGACCCAGTACTTC
CDR3 protein: CASSIRGSGTQYF

D gene: TRBD1
V gene: TRBV28
J gene: TRBJ1-1
clone size: NA
CDR3 length: 13
CDR3 DNA: TGTGCCAGCAGAGAGGGGGCGCGGGCTGAAGCTTTCTTT
CDR3 protein: CASREGARAEAFF

D gene: TRBD2
V gene: TRBV27
J gene: TRBJ2-3
clone size: NA
CDR3 length: 16
CDR3 DNA: TGTGCCAGCAGTTTATTGGGCGGGAGGGGCCCAGATACGCAGTATTTT
CDR3 protein: CASSLLGGRGPDTQYF

D gene: TRBD1
V gene: TRBV14
J gene: TRBJ1-4
clone size: NA
CDR3 length: 14
CDR3 DNA: TGTGCCAGCAGCCTGGGACAGGGTTACGAAAAACTGTTTTTT
CDR3 protein: CASSLGQGYEKLFF

D gene: NA
V gene: TRBV21-1
J gene: TRBJ2-4
clone size: NA
CDR3 length: 17
CDR3 DNA: TGTGCCAGCAGCAAAGGTGAGGGCAGACTAGCCAAAAACATTCAGTACTTC
CDR3 protein: CASSKGEGRLAKNIQYF

D gene: TRBD2
V gene: TRBV9
J gene: TRBJ2-1
clone size: NA
CDR3 length: 19
CDR3 DNA: TGTGCCAGCAGCCCACCGGGGACTAGCGGGAGGACGGGGTACAATGAGCAGTTCTTC
CDR3 protein: CASSPPGTSGRTGYNEQFF

D gene: NA
V gene: TRBV19
J gene: TRBJ1-1
clone size: few
CDR3 length: 16
CDR3 DNA: TGTGCCAGTAGTATTTCGGGGGGCAAGGGGTACACTGAAGCTTTCTTT
CDR3 protein: CASSISGGKGYTEAFF

D gene: NA
V gene: TRBV4-1
J gene: TRBJ2-3
clone size: large
CDR3 length: 20
CDR3 DNA: TGCGCCAGCAGCCAACTCGGACCGACCATCGGCGGGACCCGCACAGATACGCAGTATTTT
CDR3 protein: CASSQLGPTIGGTRTDTQYF

D gene: TRBD2
V gene: TRBV28
J gene: TRBJ2-3
clone size: NA
CDR3 length: 17
CDR3 DNA: TGTGCCAGCAGGTCCTCCCTAGCGGGGGGTAGCACAGATACGCAGTATTTT
CDR3 protein: CASRSSLAGGSTDTQYF

D gene: NA
V gene: TRBV18
J gene: TRBJ1-1
clone size: NA
CDR3 length: 13
CDR3 DNA: TGTGCCAGCTCACCAGGGGAGGCCACTGAAGCTTTCTTT
CDR3 protein: CASSPGEATEAFF

D gene: NA
V gene: TRBV5-4
J gene: TRBJ1-2
clone size: NA
CDR3 length: 13
CDR3 DNA: TGTGCCAGCAGCGTTGACAGCAACTATGGCTACACCTTC
CDR3 protein: CASSVDSNYGYTF

D gene: NA
V gene: TRBV28
J gene: TRBJ2-3
clone size: NA
CDR3 length: 14
CDR3 DNA: TGTGCCAGCAGTCCGGGACTCAGCACAGATACGCAGTATTTT
CDR3 protein: CASSPGLSTDTQYF

D gene: NA
V gene: TRBV29-1
J gene: TRBJ1-5
clone size: NA
CDR3 length: 12
CDR3 DNA: TGCAGCGTTGGGACAAAGAATCAGCCCCAGCATTTT
CDR3 protein: CSVGTKNQPQHF

D gene: TRBD1
V gene: TRBV6-1
J gene: TRBJ1-4
clone size: NA
CDR3 length: 16
CDR3 DNA: TGTGCCAGCAGTGACCCGTCAGGGGGCAGGGGAGAAAAACTGTTTTTT
CDR3 protein: CASSDPSGGRGEKLFF

D gene: NA
V gene: TRBV7-2
J gene: TRBJ2-3
clone size: NA
CDR3 length: 15
CDR3 DNA: TGTGCCAGCAGCTTAGGACAGCCTGGCACAGATACGCAGTATTTT
CDR3 protein: CASSLGQPGTDTQYF

D gene: TRBD1
V gene: TRBV27
J gene: TRBJ1-2
clone size: NA
CDR3 length: 15
CDR3 DNA: TGTGCCAGCAGTTTAGCCTCAGGGGGTTCCTATGGCTACACCTTC
CDR3 protein: CASSLASGGSYGYTF

D gene: TRBD2
V gene: TRBV27
J gene: TRBJ2-7
clone size: NA
CDR3 length: 16
CDR3 DNA: TGTGCCAGCAGTTTAGGACTAGCGGGCCCATTCTACGAGCAGTACTTC
CDR3 protein: CASSLGLAGPFYEQYF

D gene: NA
V gene: TRBV6-5
J gene: TRBJ1-2
clone size: NA
CDR3 length: 15
CDR3 DNA: TGTGCCAGCAGTTACTCAACCGGGTTCGGCTATGGCTACACCTTC
CDR3 protein: CASSYSTGFGYGYTF

D gene: TRBD1
V gene: TRBV5-1
J gene: TRBJ2-1
clone size: NA
CDR3 length: 17
CDR3 DNA: TGCGCCAGCAGCTCTTCCCTGGGGACAGGGTCCTACAATGAGCAGTTCTTC
CDR3 protein: CASSSSLGTGSYNEQFF

D gene: TRBD1
V gene: TRBV10-3
J gene: TRBJ2-7
clone size: NA
CDR3 length: 14
CDR3 DNA: TGTGCCATCAGCCCGGGACAGGGGGCCTACGAGCAGTACTTC
CDR3 protein: CAISPGQGAYEQYF

D gene: TRBD1
V gene: TRBV5-8
J gene: TRBJ1-5
clone size: NA
CDR3 length: 14
CDR3 DNA: TGTGCCAGCAGCTCGGGACAGTTCAATCAGCCCCAGCATTTT
CDR3 protein: CASSSGQFNQPQHF

D gene: NA
V gene: TRBV18
J gene: TRBJ1-6
clone size: NA
CDR3 length: 16
CDR3 DNA: TGTGCCAGCTCACCGTTACCCGGAGTAAATAATTCACCCCTCCACTTT
CDR3 protein: CASSPLPGVNNSPLHF

D gene: NA
V gene: TRBV5-6
J gene: TRBJ1-3
clone size: NA
CDR3 length: 17
CDR3 DNA: TGTGCCAGCAGCTTGAGAGGTGGGAGAAACTCTGGAAACACCATATATTTT
CDR3 protein: CASSLRGGRNSGNTIYF

D gene: NA
V gene: TRBV6-5
J gene: TRBJ1-1
clone size: once
CDR3 length: 15
CDR3 DNA: TGTGCCAGCAGTTACGGACTCTTAGGCGGGGCTGAAGCTTTCTTT
CDR3 protein: CASSYGLLGGAEAFF

D gene: TRBD1
V gene: TRBV7-9
J gene: TRBJ1-4
clone size: NA
CDR3 length: 17
CDR3 DNA: TGTGCCAGCAGCTTGGGACAGGGGAGCCCCGTGAGTGAAAAACTGTTTTTT
CDR3 protein: CASSLGQGSPVSEKLFF

D gene: TRBD1
V gene: TRBV10-3
J gene: TRBJ1-2
clone size: NA
CDR3 length: 15
CDR3 DNA: TGTGCCATCAGTGTATCGGCAGGGGGCTTAAGTGGCTACACCTTC
CDR3 protein: CAISVSAGGLSGYTF

D gene: NA
V gene: TRBV6-4
J gene: TRBJ2-5
clone size: NA
CDR3 length: 12
CDR3 DNA: TGTGCCAGCAGCCTGGGGAGGGAGACCCAGTACTTC
CDR3 protein: CASSLGRETQYF

D gene: TRBD2
V gene: TRBV6-5
J gene: TRBJ2-2
clone size: NA
CDR3 length: 16
CDR3 DNA: TGTGCCAGCAGTTCTAGCGGGAGGATTAACACCGGGGAGCTGTTTTTT
CDR3 protein: CASSSSGRINTGELFF

D gene: TRBD2
V gene: TRBV4-2
J gene: TRBJ2-7
clone size: NA
CDR3 length: 15
CDR3 DNA: TGTGCCAGCAGCCAAGAGACTAGCGGAGCCTACGAGCAGTACTTC
CDR3 protein: CASSQETSGAYEQYF

D gene: TRBD1
V gene: TRBV18
J gene: TRBJ1-1
clone size: NA
CDR3 length: 16
CDR3 DNA: TGTGCCAGCTCAGTAACCGCCGGGACAGAAAACACTGAAGCTTTCTTT
CDR3 protein: CASSVTAGTENTEAFF

D gene: NA
V gene: TRBV5-4
J gene: TRBJ2-5
clone size: NA
CDR3 length: 13
CDR3 DNA: TGTGCCAGCAGCTGGGGCCTCCGGGAGACCCAGTACTTC
CDR3 protein: CASSWGLRETQYF

D gene: TRBD1
V gene: TRBV6-5
J gene: TRBJ2-7
clone size: NA
CDR3 length: 14
CDR3 DNA: TGTGCCAGCAGGCGTTACCGGGACAGGGGGCAGCAGTACTTC
CDR3 protein: CASRRYRDRGQQYF

D gene: TRBD1
V gene: TRBV30
J gene: TRBJ1-5
clone size: NA
CDR3 length: 15
CDR3 DNA: TGTGCCTGGACAAGGGGACAGTCTAGCAATCAGCCCCAGCATTTT
CDR3 protein: CAWTRGQSSNQPQHF

D gene: NA
V gene: TRBV12-3/TRBV12-4
J gene: TRBJ1-5
clone size: NA
CDR3 length: 13
CDR3 DNA: TGTGCCAGCAGACCCGACGGGACATGGGCCCAGCATTTT
CDR3 protein: CASRPDGTWAQHF

D gene: TRBD2
V gene: TRBV9
J gene: TRBJ2-7
clone size: NA
CDR3 length: 15
CDR3 DNA: TGTGCCAGCAGCTTTACCGGGACTAGGGGAGACGAGCAGTACTTC
CDR3 protein: CASSFTGTRGDEQYF

D gene: NA
V gene: TRBV9
J gene: TRBJ2-3
clone size: once
CDR3 length: 16
CDR3 DNA: TGTGCCAGCAGCGTATCGGGCAGGGACTCACAAGATACGCAGTATTTT
CDR3 protein: CASSVSGRDSQDTQYF

D gene: TRBD1
V gene: TRBV6-5
J gene: TRBJ1-5
clone size: once
CDR3 length: 15
CDR3 DNA: TGTGCCAGCAGTTACGGGACAGGCTACAATCAGCCCCAGCATTTT
CDR3 protein: CASSYGTGYNQPQHF

D gene: TRBD1
V gene: TRBV11-3
J gene: TRBJ2-3
clone size: NA
CDR3 length: 16
CDR3 DNA: TGTGCCAGCAGCTTAGGAACAGGGGCCTTCACAGATACGCAGTATTTT
CDR3 protein: CASSLGTGAFTDTQYF

D gene: TRBD1
V gene: TRBV18
J gene: TRBJ1-2
clone size: NA
CDR3 length: 17
CDR3 DNA: TGTGCCAGCTCACCAGGACAGGGTCTGGCTTATGTTGGCGGCTACACCTTC
CDR3 protein: CASSPGQGLAYVGGYTF

D gene: NA
V gene: TRBV6-5
J gene: TRBJ2-7
clone size: NA
CDR3 length: 15
CDR3 DNA: TGTGCCAGCAGTTACTCGGCCCAGGGCTCCTACGAGCAGTACTTC
CDR3 protein: CASSYSAQGSYEQYF